The entry that follows covers one T cell receptor (beta chain) sequence. The V and J ends lost 0 bases and 4 bases, in that order; junction bases with no gene match: 11. The CDR3 extends over 17 amino acids. Germline CDR1 SGHVS, CDR2 FQNEAQ. The sample originates from a study of shared T cell receptors in the human thymus. The method was immunoSEQ multiplex PCR; TCRdb's version includes in-frame clones alone and lacks a portion of them. The data contain about 610,000 clones, 88% of them singletons. In addition, the sample was reused for a study of human thymus T cells. From that report: Thymic material originated from resections removed in the course of corrective heart surgery. The authors found apparently biased V and J gene usage in thymic and blood repertoires.

The TCR comes from a boy under three years old with a congenital heart defect. Sequenced: thymocytes. The rearrangement joins TRBV7-8 to TRBJ1-2; 7 nucleotides match TRBD1. As DNA, the CDR3 is TGTGCCAGCAGCTTAGCGATCTTGACAGGGCCGGGCTATGGCTACACCTTC. It translates to CASSLAILTGPGYGYTF.